This entry lists 25 T cell receptor beta chains sequenced from one sample in a study of T-cell reconstitution after alpha-beta-depleted transplantation in children. A library of TCRbeta sequences, prepared with unique molecular identifiers, was generated. MiXCR was run by TCRdb on the PCR reads, yielding one entry per CDR3 protein. Counted here are a few hundred thousand distinct CDR3 sequences, roughly 20% occurring once; the ten biggest clones make up 3.8%. The sample consisted of PBMCs from the stem cell graft donor, taken from the stem cell graft. All receptors derive from a human donor who donated a stem cell graft to a child with acute myeloid leukemia.

This clonotype was seen a handful of times. The junction differs from germline at one of its ends, possibly a read error. The chain has TRBV20-1 and TRBJ2-1; possibly TRBD1 or TRBD2 for D (6 bases each). CDR3 length equals 14 residues. Germline V gene sequence: CDR1 DFQATT, CDR2 SNEGSKA (reference sequence). This CDR3 is CSARKGGPYNEQFF. The CDR3 region has the DNA TGCAGCGCTAGAAAGGGGGGCCCCTACAATGAGCAGTTCTTC.

The rearrangement links TRBV3-1 to TRBJ2-5; no clear D. Trimming took 10 bases from V and 0 from J, leaving 12 bases between them. This CDR3 spans 13 amino acids. The V gene's germline CDR1 is LGHDT and CDR2 YNNKEL (reference sequence). DNA of the CDR3: TGTGCCACCCGCTTTCGGTACCAAGAGACCCAGTACTTC. This encodes CATRFRYQETQYF.

The chain employs TRBV15 and TRBJ1-1; D unresolved. Trimming pared 0 bases from V and 1 base from J, leaving 3 bases between. Germline lookup yields CDR1 LNHNV and CDR2 YYDKDF (reference sequence). The CDR3 covers 13 residues. This chain's CDR3 is CATSRDGNTEAFF. The CDR3 nucleotides are TGTGCCACCAGCAGAGACGGGAACACTGAAGCTTTCTTT.

V and J are TRBV5-1 and TRBJ2-2, with 7 nucleotides matching TRBD1. This CDR3 is built from 17 residues. V shed 5 bases, J shed 3 bases, and the junction held 13 bases outside the gene matches. CDR1 is SGHRS and CDR2 is YFSETQ in the germline V gene. CDR3 sequence (DNA): TGCGCCAGCAGAAGCACAGGGGACGATTGGGACACCGGGGAGCTGTTTTTT. Protein sequence: CASRSTGDDWDTGELFF.

The chain combines TRBV15 with TRBJ1-2; 7 nucleotides match TRBD1. The CDR3 has 15 residues. Unmatched junction bases numbered 9, after V lost 3 bases and J lost 5 bases. Germline V gives CDR1 LNHNV, CDR2 YYDKDF (reference sequence). CDR3 in amino acids: CATSRDRSSLYGYTF. For the CDR3, the DNA is TGTGCCACCAGCAGGGACAGGTCCTCGTTATATGGCTACACCTTC.

This clonotype has a handful of counts. The chain joins TRBV4-2 to TRBJ2-5; D possibly matches TRBD1 or TRBD2 (6 bases each). The germline V and J ends were trimmed by 4 bases and 4 bases, with 13 bases remaining between them. Germline CDR1 reads LGHNA; CDR2 reads YNFKEQ. The CDR3 consists of 14 residues. In DNA, the CDR3 is TGTGCCAGCAGCCGGGGCAGGGGAGGAGAGACCCAGTACTTC. Translated, it gives CASSRGRGGETQYF.

V is TRBV19 and J is TRBJ2-1; maybe TRBD1 (5 bases). The germline V gene has CDR1 LNHDA and CDR2 SQIVND (reference sequence). The CDR3 has 12 amino acids. V was cut by 11 bases and J by 4 bases, with 12 bases left in between. CDR3 DNA: TGTGCCTCCGAAGACAGATACAATGAGCAGTTCTTC. Protein sequence: CASEDRYNEQFF.

The DNA for the CDR3 is TGTGCCAGCAGCCCCTCACACAGGAATGTGGAGACCCAGTACTTC. Translating it yields CASSPSHRNVETQYF. The rearrangement links TRBV12-3 or TRBV12-4 to TRBJ2-5; weak D call: TRBD1 (5 bases). CDR3 size: 15 residues. V was pared by 6 bases and J by 5 bases, with 19 bases between.

This clonotype was observed many times. The rearrangement links TRBV29-1 to TRBJ2-2; D uncertain. The CDR3 extends over 17 amino acids. Germline CDR1 reads SQVTM; CDR2 reads ANQGSEA. Trimming removed 4 bases from V and 5 bases from J, with 23 bases in between. Here the CDR3 reads CSVGSSSSETVTGELFF. Here the CDR3 DNA reads TGCAGCGTTGGATCCTCATCTTCGGAGACCGTGACCGGGGAGCTGTTTTTT.

The chain employs TRBV24-1 and TRBJ2-1; D possibly corresponds to TRBD1 (6 bases). This CDR3 has 15 amino acids. V was pared by 2 bases and J by 3 bases, with 10 bases between. In germline, CDR1 is KGHDR, CDR2 SFDVKD. The CDR3 region is CATSDSGTFYNEQFF. In DNA form, the CDR3 reads TGTGCCACCAGTGATTCAGGGACATTCTACAATGAGCAGTTCTTC.

This clonotype has ten or more counts. The J gene is TRBJ2-3, the V gene TRBV4-1; D is unresolved. The germline gives CDR1 MGHRA, CDR2 YSYEKL. Deletions cut 2 bases from V and 6 bases from J, with 15 bases between. The CDR3 has 15 residues. The CDR3 bases are TGCGCCAGCAGCCAAAGAGCCGATGGTGCGGATACGCAGTATTTT. This codes for CASSQRADGADTQYF.

The CDR3 region has the DNA TGTGCCAGCAGCTTGAGTACAGGAGGCCCCTACGAGCAGTACTTC. It encodes CASSLSTGGPYEQYF. The rearrangement links TRBV7-2 to TRBJ2-7; D might be TRBD1 or TRBD2, each matching 5 bases. The CDR3 length is 15 residues. The V and J ends lost 3 bases and 2 bases respectively, with 14 bases between them. Germline CDR1 SGHTA, CDR2 FQGNSA.

This sequence joins TRBV11-2 and TRBJ2-7; 11 bases agree with TRBD2. Germline CDR1 and CDR2: SGHAT and FQNNGV. V was clipped by 5 bases and J by 2 bases; unmatched bases: 8. The CDR3 extends over 16 amino acids. CDR3 loop: CASSGKTSGMTYEQYF. CDR3 nucleotide sequence: TGTGCCAGCAGCGGGAAGACTAGCGGGATGACCTACGAGCAGTACTTC.

To note about this clonotype: This sequence may be a read error, since a much larger clone differs from it by one base. The chain links TRBV7-2 to TRBJ2-1, with 13 nucleotides matching TRBD2. This CDR3 has 14 residues. Germline CDR1 reads SGHTA; CDR2 reads FQGNSA. Losses at the gene ends were 5 bases for V and 7 bases for J; bases not matched to a gene: 2. In DNA form, the CDR3 reads TGTGCCAGCAGCCCGACTAGCGGGAGGAATGAGCAGTTCTTC. Amino acid sequence: CASSPTSGRNEQFF.

This clonotype showed up just a few times. The chain couples TRBV10-3 to TRBJ2-2, with 7 bases matching TRBD1. Germline loops: CDR1 ENHRY, CDR2 SYGVKD. There are 13 residues in the CDR3. V gave up 6 bases and J gave up 6 bases; unmatched junction bases: 4. The chain's CDR3 is CAIRGTAPGELFF. CDR3 bases: TGTGCCATCAGAGGGACAGCCCCCGGGGAGCTGTTTTTT.

This clonotype was detected only a few times. V and J are TRBV12-3 or TRBV12-4 and TRBJ1-2; possible D gene TRBD1, 6 bases. The CDR3 covers 14 residues. Trimming stripped 7 bases from V and 4 bases from J, with 16 bases between. CDR3 bases: TGTGCCAGCACTCAGGTGGGGGCGAGCTATGGCTACACCTTC. Protein sequence: CASTQVGASYGYTF.

This clonotype was found a few times. The chain combines TRBV11-2 with TRBJ2-3; TRBD1 matches 8 bases. The V and J ends lost 5 bases and 1 base, in that order; junction bases with no gene match: 17. Germline assignment: CDR1 SGHAT and CDR2 FQNNGV. The CDR3 runs 19 residues. The CDR3 DNA follows: TGTGCCAGCAGCCTATCCACAGGGGTGTCAGGGGGCCGCACAGATACGCAGTATTTT. Its protein is CASSLSTGVSGGRTDTQYF.

The chain has TRBV4-1 and TRBJ2-1; D not resolved. V was pared by 3 bases and J by 5 bases, with 11 bases between. The CDR3 is 14 residues long. Germline lookup yields CDR1 MGHRA and CDR2 YSYEKL. The CDR3 spells CASSQEGKHNEQFF. The CDR3, as DNA: TGCGCCAGCAGCCAGGAAGGGAAACACAATGAGCAGTTCTTC.

CDR3: CASSLAPGTGTGANVLTF. CDR3 DNA: TGTGCCAGCAGTTTAGCCCCCGGGACAGGGACTGGGGCCAACGTCCTGACTTTC. The rearrangement links TRBV28 to TRBJ2-6; 9 nucleotides line up with TRBD1. With V trimmed by 2 bases and J by 2 bases, 7 bases remained unmatched. Germline loops: CDR1 MDHEN, CDR2 SYDVKM. This CDR3 spans 18 amino acids.

This clonotype turned up a few times. The genes are TRBV27 and TRBJ1-6, with a weak D call TRBD1 (6 bases). CDR3 length equals 14 residues. Germline V CDR1 and CDR2: MNHEY, SMNVEV (reference sequence). V was clipped by 4 bases and J by 9 bases, with 13 bases between them. The CDR3 nucleotides are TGTGCCAGCAGTTACAGGGAGGGTTTTTCACCCCTCCACTTT. Protein: CASSYREGFSPLHF.

This chain's CDR3 is CASSPNRVPYEQYF. CDR3 DNA sequence: TGTGCCAGCAGCCCTAACAGGGTACCCTACGAGCAGTACTTC. The chain joins TRBV28 to TRBJ2-7, with a possible D match to TRBD1 (6 bases). Per germline, CDR1 MDHEN and CDR2 SYDVKM. The V gene lost 6 bases and the J gene lost 2 bases, with 14 bases spanning the gap. This CDR3 comprises 14 residues.

Concerning this clonotype itself: Just one base apart from a much larger clone, this may be a read error. The chain links TRBV5-6 to TRBJ1-5; D is undetermined. This CDR3 is built from 15 residues. Germline CDR1 SGHDT, CDR2 YYEEEE. V gave up 4 bases and J gave up 3 bases, with 14 bases separating them. CDR3 amino acids: CASSVMDGNNQPQHF. In DNA form, the CDR3 reads TGTGCCAGCAGCGTTATGGACGGGAACAATCAGCCCCAGCATTTT.

Only a few counts were recorded for this clonotype. The genes are TRBV27 and TRBJ2-1; possible D gene TRBD2, 5 bases. CDR3 size: 16 residues. With 3 bases removed from V and 3 bases from J, the gap between germline ends came to 15 bases. Germline V gene data show CDR1 as MNHEY and CDR2 as SMNVEV (reference sequence). CDR3 sequence (DNA): TGTGCCAGCAGTTTTTTGGCGGGCCTGAACTACAATGAGCAGTTCTTC. This translates into CASSFLAGLNYNEQFF.

This clonotype was seen only a few times. This rearrangement joins TRBV7-9 to TRBJ2-7; D may match TRBD1 or TRBD2 (6 bases each). The CDR3 length is 16 residues. Germline V CDR1 and CDR2: SEHNR, FQNEAQ (reference sequence). The germline V and J ends were trimmed by 1 base and 1 base, with 14 bases remaining between them. CDR3 residues: CASSLELQGTSYEQYF. Written as DNA, the CDR3 is TGTGCCAGCAGCTTAGAATTGCAGGGGACTTCCTACGAGCAGTACTTC.

The chain is built from TRBV6-1 and TRBJ2-1, with 7 bases fitting TRBD2. V lost 6 bases, J lost 6 bases, and 14 bases stayed unmatched. The CDR3 loop spans 16 amino acids. Germline CDR1 and CDR2: MNHNS and SASEGT. In DNA form, the CDR3 reads TGTGCCAGCAGCCCAAGGCGTCTAGCGGCAGGCAATGAGCAGTTCTTC. This gives the protein CASSPRRLAAGNEQFF.